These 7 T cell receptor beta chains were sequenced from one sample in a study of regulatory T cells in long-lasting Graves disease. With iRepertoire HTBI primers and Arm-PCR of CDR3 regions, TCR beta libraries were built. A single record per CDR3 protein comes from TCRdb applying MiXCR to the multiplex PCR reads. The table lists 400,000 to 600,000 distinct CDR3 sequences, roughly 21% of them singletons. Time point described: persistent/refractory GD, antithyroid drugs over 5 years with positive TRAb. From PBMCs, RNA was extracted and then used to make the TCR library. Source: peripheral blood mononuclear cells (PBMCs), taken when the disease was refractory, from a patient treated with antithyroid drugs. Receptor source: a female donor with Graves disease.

DNA of the CDR3: TGTGCCAGCATGGGCAGGTACTATCAGCCCCAGCATTTT. This translates into CASMGRYYQPQHF. The chain has TRBV12-3 or TRBV12-4 and TRBJ1-5; D is uncertain. Deletions cut 7 bases from V and 5 bases from J, with 12 bases between. The CDR3 length is 13 residues.

The CDR3 spells CSASFGHQNTEAFF. CDR3 DNA: TGCAGTGCTAGTTTCGGGCACCAGAACACTGAAGCTTTCTTT. This chain uses TRBV20-1 with TRBJ1-1, with D uncertain. Trimming pared 3 bases from V and 1 base from J, leaving 12 bases between. The CDR3 runs to 14 residues. From germline, CDR1 is DFQATT and CDR2 SNEGSKA (reference sequence).

The CDR3 DNA is TGTGCCAGCAGTTCCTGGGATGAGCAGTACTTC. Translation: CASSSWDEQYF. The chain carries TRBV28 and TRBJ2-7; D is unresolved. The CDR3 runs to 11 residues. From germline, CDR1 is MDHEN and CDR2 SYDVKM. Trimming removed 4 bases from V and 7 bases from J, with 8 bases in between.

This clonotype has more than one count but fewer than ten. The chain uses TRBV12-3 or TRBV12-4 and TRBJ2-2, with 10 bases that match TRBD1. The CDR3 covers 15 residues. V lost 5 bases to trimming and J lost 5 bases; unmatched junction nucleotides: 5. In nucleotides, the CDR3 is TGTGCCAGCAGTCCCGGGACAGGGGTTACCGGGGAGCTGTTTTTT. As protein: CASSPGTGVTGELFF.

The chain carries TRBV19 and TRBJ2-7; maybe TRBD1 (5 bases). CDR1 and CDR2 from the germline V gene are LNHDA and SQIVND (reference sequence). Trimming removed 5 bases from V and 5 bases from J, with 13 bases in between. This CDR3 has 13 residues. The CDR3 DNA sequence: TGTGCCAGTAGTTTTTGGTGGGGCGACGAGCAGTACTTC. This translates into CASSFWWGDEQYF. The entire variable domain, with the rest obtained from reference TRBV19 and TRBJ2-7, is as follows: DGGITQSPKYLFRKEGQNVTLSCEQNLNHDAMYWYRQDPGQGLRLIYYSQIVNDFQKGDIAEGYSVSREKKESFPLTVTSAQKNPTAFYLCASSFWWGDEQYFGPGTRLTVT.

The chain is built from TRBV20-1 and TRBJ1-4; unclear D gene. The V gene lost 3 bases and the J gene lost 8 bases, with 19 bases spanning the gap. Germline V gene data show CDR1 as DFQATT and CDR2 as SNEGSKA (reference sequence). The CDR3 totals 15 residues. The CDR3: CSASALNPKEEKLFF. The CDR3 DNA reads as TGCAGTGCTAGCGCCCTGAACCCCAAGGAGGAAAAACTGTTTTTT.

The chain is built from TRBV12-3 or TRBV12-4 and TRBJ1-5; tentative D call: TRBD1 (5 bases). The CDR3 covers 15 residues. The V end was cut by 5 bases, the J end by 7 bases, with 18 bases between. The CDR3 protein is CASSPWGTSGQPQHF. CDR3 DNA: TGTGCCAGCAGTCCTTGGGGCACCTCAGGGCAGCCCCAGCATTTT.